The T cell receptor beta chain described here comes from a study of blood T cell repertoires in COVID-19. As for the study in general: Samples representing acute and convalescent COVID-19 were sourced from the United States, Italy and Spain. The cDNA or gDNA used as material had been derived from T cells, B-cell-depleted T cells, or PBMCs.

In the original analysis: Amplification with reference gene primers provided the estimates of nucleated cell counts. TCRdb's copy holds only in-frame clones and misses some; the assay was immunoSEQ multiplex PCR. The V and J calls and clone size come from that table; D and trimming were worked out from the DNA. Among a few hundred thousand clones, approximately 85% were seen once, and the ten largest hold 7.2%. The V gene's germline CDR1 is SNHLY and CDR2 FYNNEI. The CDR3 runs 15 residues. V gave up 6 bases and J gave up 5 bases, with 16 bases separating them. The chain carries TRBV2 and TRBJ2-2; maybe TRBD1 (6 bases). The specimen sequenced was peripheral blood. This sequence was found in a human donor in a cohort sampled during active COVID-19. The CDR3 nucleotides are TGTGCCAGCAGAGTATCCGACAGGCCAACCGGGGAGCTGTTTTTT. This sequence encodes CASRVSDRPTGELFF.